Listed below are T cell receptor beta chains from one sample, sequenced in a study of T cell responses to AZD1222 COVID-19 vaccine. Profiling relied on immunoSEQ multiplex PCR, and the TCRdb table lists in-frame clones only, not all of them. This repertoire shows some 120,000 clones, roughly 86% found once; its top ten account for roughly 6.1%. This sample comprised peripheral blood, obtained 28 days after the second AZD1222 dose. The origin of the receptors is an adult who received the AZD1222 COVID-19 vaccine. CDR3s include the opening cysteine and the closing phenylalanine or tryptophan. D genes are given only for firm matches. A row's size may be missing; if present it is once, few, many or a size class.

CDR3 DNA,CDR3 protein,V gene,D gene,clone size,J gene
TGTGCCAGCAGCCCCACAGGGAGTGGGGCCAACGTCCTGACTTTC,CASSPTGSGANVLTF,TRBV4-2,-,-,TRBJ2-6
TGTGCCAGCATAAGACAGGGTGGCAATGAGCAGTTCTTC,CASIRQGGNEQFF,TRBV27,TRBD1,-,TRBJ2-1
TGTGCCAGCAGTTCCCGGGACAGATACACCGGGGAGCTGTTTTTT,CASSSRDRYTGELFF,TRBV6-5,TRBD1,once,TRBJ2-2
TGCGCCAGCAGCTTGGCGACAGGGGCTAATGAAAAACTGTTTTTT,CASSLATGANEKLFF,TRBV5-1,TRBD1,-,TRBJ1-4
TGTGCCAGCAGTTTTTCTCTGGACAGGGCCCGCAATCAGCCCCAGCATTTT,CASSFSLDRARNQPQHF,TRBV27,TRBD1,-,TRBJ1-5
TGTGCCAGCAGTTCAGCCGGAGCGCAAACCTACGAGCAGTACTTC,CASSSAGAQTYEQYF,TRBV27,-,-,TRBJ2-7
TGCAGCGTTGAAGGAATGGTGAACACTGAAGCTTTCTTT,CSVEGMVNTEAFF,TRBV29-1,-,-,TRBJ1-1
TGTGCCAGTAGTATCGGCAGTATAGGAAACACCATATATTTT,CASSIGSIGNTIYF,TRBV19,-,once,TRBJ1-3
TGTGCCAGCAACCTGGGACAGGGAGTAGAGCCCCAGCATTTT,CASNLGQGVEPQHF,TRBV5-8,TRBD1,-,TRBJ1-5
TGTGCCAGCAGCCACAGGGGGCGGGTGAACACTGAAGCTTTCTTT,CASSHRGRVNTEAFF,TRBV3-1/TRBV3-2,TRBD1,-,TRBJ1-1
TGCGCCAGCAGCTCTAGCGAGACCGGGGAGCTGTTTTTT,CASSSSETGELFF,TRBV5-1,-,-,TRBJ2-2
TGTGCCAGCAGTATCATAGGACAGAACACCTACGAGCAGTACTTC,CASSIIGQNTYEQYF,TRBV28,-,-,TRBJ2-7
TGCAGCGTTGAGGGGCAGGGCATGAACACTGAAGCTTTCTTT,CSVEGQGMNTEAFF,TRBV29-1,-,-,TRBJ1-1
TGTGCCAGCAGTTTCACAGTAGCTGATGGCTACACCTTC,CASSFTVADGYTF,TRBV7-9,-,few,TRBJ1-2
TGCGCCAGCAGCTTGGGACTAGCGGGACGGGGTGAGCAGTTCTTC,CASSLGLAGRGEQFF,TRBV5-1,TRBD2,-,TRBJ2-1
TGCGCCAGCAGTCGGGACACGATGAACACTGAAGCTTTCTTT,CASSRDTMNTEAFF,TRBV5-1,-,-,TRBJ1-1
TGCGCCAGCAGCTTGGAGGGGAAAACCTCACACGGCTACACCTTC,CASSLEGKTSHGYTF,TRBV5-1,-,-,TRBJ1-2
TGTGCCAGCAGCGTAAGACAGAACGAGCCCAGCTTTGATGGCTACACCTTC,CASSVRQNEPSFDGYTF,TRBV9,-,-,TRBJ1-2
TGTGCCAGCTCACCTCCCGACCGGGCGGCTTTCTTT,CASSPPDRAAFF,TRBV18,-,-,TRBJ1-1
TGTGCCAGCAGGGGGACAGATGAGCAGTTCTTC,CASRGTDEQFF,TRBV7-2,TRBD1,-,TRBJ2-1
TGTGCCAGCAGTGAACGGAGGACCTATTCACCCCTCCACTTT,CASSERRTYSPLHF,TRBV2,-,-,TRBJ1-6
TGTGCCAGCAGCTATAGCACCGGGGAGCTGTTTTTT,CASSYSTGELFF,TRBV5-6,-,-,TRBJ2-2
TGTGCCAGCATAAGAGCGGGCGACTCCTACAATGAGCAGTTCTTC,CASIRAGDSYNEQFF,TRBV6-5,-,-,TRBJ2-1
TGTGCCAGCAGCCGGGGGGTTAATGAGCAGTTCTTC,CASSRGVNEQFF,TRBV3-1/TRBV3-2,-,-,TRBJ2-1
TGTGCCAGCAGCCTGGGCCCGAACACCGGGGAGCTGTTTTTT,CASSLGPNTGELFF,TRBV3-1/TRBV3-2,-,-,TRBJ2-2
TGTGCCAGCAGTTCCCTAGCGGCGGACTACGAGCAGTACTTC,CASSSLAADYEQYF,TRBV28,TRBD2,-,TRBJ2-7
TGTGCCAGCGAGGAGGTTAGCACTGAAGCTTTCTTT,CASEEVSTEAFF,TRBV6-5,-,-,TRBJ1-1
TGTGCCAGCAGCCCGAGGGGGTCTTCACCCCTCCACTTT,CASSPRGSSPLHF,TRBV3-1/TRBV3-2,-,-,TRBJ1-6
TGCGCCAGCACCAAAGGGGGTAAGGGGAACACTGAAGCTTTCTTT,CASTKGGKGNTEAFF,TRBV4-1,-,-,TRBJ1-1
TGTGCCAGCAGCTTAAACCCCCAGGGTGAGGGCTACACCTTC,CASSLNPQGEGYTF,TRBV7-3,-,-,TRBJ1-2
TGTGCCAGCAGCTTAGCTGTGGGAGACCAGCCCCAGCATTTT,CASSLAVGDQPQHF,TRBV7-2,-,-,TRBJ1-5
TGTGCCAGCAGCGTTCGGACTAGCGGGGTCTGGGGCACAGATACGCAGTATTTT,CASSVRTSGVWGTDTQYF,TRBV9,TRBD2,-,TRBJ2-3
TGTGCCAGCAGTGAAGCTCGGGGGCAAGGCTATGGCTACACCTTC,CASSEARGQGYGYTF,TRBV6-1,-,-,TRBJ1-2
TGTGCCAGCAGTCCACTAGCAACACACACAGATACGCAGTATTTT,CASSPLATHTDTQYF,TRBV6-5,-,-,TRBJ2-3
TGTGCCAGTAGTATAGCGGGACGGATCCCCGAGGGGGGCTACACCTTC,CASSIAGRIPEGGYTF,TRBV19,-,-,TRBJ1-2
TGTGCCAGCAGCGATGTAACCGGGCCCCGGGGATCCTACAATGAGCAGTTCTTC,CASSDVTGPRGSYNEQFF,TRBV6-4,-,-,TRBJ2-1
TGTGCCATCAATCGGGACAGGGGCACAGATACGCAGTATTTT,CAINRDRGTDTQYF,TRBV10-3,TRBD1,-,TRBJ2-3
TGTGCCACCAGTCCCCCGGGAGGCAATCAGCCCCAGCATTTT,CATSPPGGNQPQHF,TRBV24-1,-,-,TRBJ1-5
TGTGCCAGCAGTGGGGTGAGCACTGAAGCTTTCTTT,CASSGVSTEAFF,TRBV12-3/TRBV12-4,-,once,TRBJ1-1
TGTGCCAGCAGTTTCGGATCGGGGGCATGGGAGCAGTTCTTC,CASSFGSGAWEQFF,TRBV28,-,-,TRBJ2-1
TGTGCCAGCAGTGAAGCTAGCGGGAGGCCAGGGAAACATACGCAGTATTTT,CASSEASGRPGKHTQYF,TRBV25-1,TRBD2,-,TRBJ2-3
TGTGCCAGCAGGGGGGGAGACACTGAAGCTTTCTTT,CASRGGDTEAFF,TRBV6-5,-,-,TRBJ1-1
TGCGCCAGCAGACGGCCAGCGGGAAACAATGAGCAGTTCTTC,CASRRPAGNNEQFF,TRBV5-1,TRBD2,-,TRBJ2-1
TGCAGCGTCTCGCCGGGAGGGCTATCCAATGAGCAGTTCTTC,CSVSPGGLSNEQFF,TRBV29-1,TRBD2,-,TRBJ2-1
TGCGCCAGCAGCCCAGATGTTACAGGGGGTCATAGATCACCCCTCCACTTT,CASSPDVTGGHRSPLHF,TRBV4-3,TRBD1,-,TRBJ1-6
TGTGCCAGTAGTATCGGGACTGACTATGGCTACACCTTC,CASSIGTDYGYTF,TRBV19,-,-,TRBJ1-2
TGTGCCAGCAGCCCAAACGGGGGGGATGGCTACACCTTC,CASSPNGGDGYTF,TRBV3-1/TRBV3-2,-,-,TRBJ1-2
TGTGCCAGCACGGGACTAGCGGGAGTCCCTGGGGCCAACGTCCTGACTTTC,CASTGLAGVPGANVLTF,TRBV27,TRBD2,-,TRBJ2-6
TGTGCCAGCAGCTTAGATTCAGGGGAGACCCAGTACTTC,CASSLDSGETQYF,TRBV11-3,-,-,TRBJ2-5
TGTGCCAGCAGAAGAAATACAGGGAGTGGCGAGCAGTACTTC,CASRRNTGSGEQYF,TRBV2,-,-,TRBJ2-7
TGTGCCAGCAGGACAGGGACGAACACTGAAGCTTTCTTT,CASRTGTNTEAFF,TRBV2,TRBD1,-,TRBJ1-1
TGTGCCAGTAGAGCCTTACAGGGGGCGCCCTACAATGAGCAGTTCTTC,CASRALQGAPYNEQFF,TRBV19,TRBD1,-,TRBJ2-1
TGCGCCAGCAGCCAAGAGACAGGCGACTATGGCTACACCTTC,CASSQETGDYGYTF,TRBV4-1,-,-,TRBJ1-2
TGTGCCAGCAGCTTGGCGAGGAACATGAACACTGAAGCTTTCTTT,CASSLARNMNTEAFF,TRBV5-4,-,-,TRBJ1-1
TGTGCCAGCAGCACGGGACAGACCCTGGGCTACACCTTC,CASSTGQTLGYTF,TRBV7-9,TRBD1,-,TRBJ1-2
TGTGCCAGCAGCGTAGCCTCCTATGGTGGCTACACCTTC,CASSVASYGGYTF,TRBV9,-,-,TRBJ1-2
TGTGCCAGCAGCTCTAGCCGGAGGAATTATGGCTACACCTTC,CASSSSRRNYGYTF,TRBV7-8,-,once,TRBJ1-2